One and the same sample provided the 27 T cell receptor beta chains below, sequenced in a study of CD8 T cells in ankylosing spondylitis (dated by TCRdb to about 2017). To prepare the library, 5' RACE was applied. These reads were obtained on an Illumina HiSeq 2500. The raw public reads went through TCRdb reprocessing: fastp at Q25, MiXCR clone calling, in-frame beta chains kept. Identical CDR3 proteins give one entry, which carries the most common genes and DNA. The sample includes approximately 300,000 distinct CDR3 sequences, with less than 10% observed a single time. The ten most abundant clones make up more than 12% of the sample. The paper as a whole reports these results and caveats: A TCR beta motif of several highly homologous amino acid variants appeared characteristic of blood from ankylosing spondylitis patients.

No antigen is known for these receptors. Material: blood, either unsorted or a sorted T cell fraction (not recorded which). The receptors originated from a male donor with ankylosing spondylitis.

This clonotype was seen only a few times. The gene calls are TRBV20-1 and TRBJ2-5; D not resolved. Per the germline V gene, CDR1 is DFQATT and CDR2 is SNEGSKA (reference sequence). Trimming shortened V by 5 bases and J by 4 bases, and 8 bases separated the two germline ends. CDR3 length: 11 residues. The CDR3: CSAPRGETQYF. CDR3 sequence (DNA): TGCAGTGCTCCCCGCGGAGAGACCCAGTACTTC.

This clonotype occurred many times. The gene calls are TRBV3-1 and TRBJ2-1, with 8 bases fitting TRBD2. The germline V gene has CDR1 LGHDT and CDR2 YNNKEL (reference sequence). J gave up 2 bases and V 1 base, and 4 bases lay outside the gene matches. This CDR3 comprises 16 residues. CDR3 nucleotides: TGTGCCAGCAGCCAAGGAGGACTAGCCGCCTACAATGAGCAGTTCTTC. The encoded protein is CASSQGGLAAYNEQFF.

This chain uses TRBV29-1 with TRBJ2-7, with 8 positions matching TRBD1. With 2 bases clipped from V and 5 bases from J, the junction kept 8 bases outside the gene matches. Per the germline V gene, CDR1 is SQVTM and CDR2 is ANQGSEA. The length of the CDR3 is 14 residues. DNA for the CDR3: TGCAGCGTTGAACGGACAGGGAGTATCAACGAGCAGTACTTC. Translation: CSVERTGSINEQYF.

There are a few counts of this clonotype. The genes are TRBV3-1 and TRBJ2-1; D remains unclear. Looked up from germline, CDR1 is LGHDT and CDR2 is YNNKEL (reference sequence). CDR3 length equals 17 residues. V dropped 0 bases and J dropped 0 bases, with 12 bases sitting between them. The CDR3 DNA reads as TGTGCCAGCAGCCAAGAAGGTACGGAGACCTCCTACAATGAGCAGTTCTTC. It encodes CASSQEGTETSYNEQFF.

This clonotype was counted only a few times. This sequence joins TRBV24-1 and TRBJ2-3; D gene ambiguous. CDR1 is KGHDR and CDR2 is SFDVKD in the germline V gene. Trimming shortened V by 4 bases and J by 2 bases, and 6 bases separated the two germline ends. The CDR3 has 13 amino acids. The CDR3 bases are TGTGCCACCAGTGACATTAACACAGATACGCAGTATTTT. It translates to CATSDINTDTQYF.

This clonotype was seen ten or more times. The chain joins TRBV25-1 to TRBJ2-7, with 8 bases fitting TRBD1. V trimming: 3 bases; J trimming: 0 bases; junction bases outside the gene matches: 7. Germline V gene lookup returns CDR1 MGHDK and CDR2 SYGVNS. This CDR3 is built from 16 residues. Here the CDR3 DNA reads TGTGCCAGCAGTGACTTTACAGGGGGACGCTCCTACGAGCAGTACTTC. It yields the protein CASSDFTGGRSYEQYF.

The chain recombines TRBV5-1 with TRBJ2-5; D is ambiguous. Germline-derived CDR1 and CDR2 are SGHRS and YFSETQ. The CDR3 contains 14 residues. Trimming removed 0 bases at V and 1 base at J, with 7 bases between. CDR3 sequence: CASSLVGFQETQYF. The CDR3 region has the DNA TGCGCCAGCAGCTTGGTAGGGTTCCAAGAGACCCAGTACTTC. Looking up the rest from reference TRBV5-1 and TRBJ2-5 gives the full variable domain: KAGVTQTPRYLIKTRGQQVTLSCSPISGHRSVSWYQQTPGQGLQFLFEYFSETQRNKGNFPGRFSGRQFSNSRSEMNVSTLELGDSALYLCASSLVGFQETQYFGPGTRLLVL.

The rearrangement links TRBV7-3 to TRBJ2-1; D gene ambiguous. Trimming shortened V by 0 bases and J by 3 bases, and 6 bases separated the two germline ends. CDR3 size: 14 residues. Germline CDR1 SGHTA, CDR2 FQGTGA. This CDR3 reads CASSLTGNYNEQFF. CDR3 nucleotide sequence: TGTGCCAGCAGCTTAACAGGGAACTACAATGAGCAGTTCTTC.

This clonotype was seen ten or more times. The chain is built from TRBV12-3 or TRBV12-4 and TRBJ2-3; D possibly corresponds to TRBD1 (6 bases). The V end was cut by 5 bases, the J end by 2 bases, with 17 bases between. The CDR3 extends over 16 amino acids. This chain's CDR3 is CASSPRRGPYTDTQYF. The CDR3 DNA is TGTGCCAGCAGTCCCCGCAGGGGACCGTACACAGATACGCAGTATTTT.

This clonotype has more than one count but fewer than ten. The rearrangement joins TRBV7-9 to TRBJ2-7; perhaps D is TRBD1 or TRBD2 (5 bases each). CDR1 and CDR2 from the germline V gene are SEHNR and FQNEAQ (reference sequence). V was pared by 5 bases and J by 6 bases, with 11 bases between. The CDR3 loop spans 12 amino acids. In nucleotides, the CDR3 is TGTGCCAGCAGCAAGGGACGGTCCGAGCAGTACTTC. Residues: CASSKGRSEQYF. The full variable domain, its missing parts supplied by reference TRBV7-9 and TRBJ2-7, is DTGVSQNPRHKITKRGQNVTFRCDPISEHNRLYWYRQTLGQGPEFLTYFQNEAQLEKSRLLSDRFSAERPKGSFSTLEIQRTEQGDSAMYLCASSKGRSEQYFGPGTRLTVT.

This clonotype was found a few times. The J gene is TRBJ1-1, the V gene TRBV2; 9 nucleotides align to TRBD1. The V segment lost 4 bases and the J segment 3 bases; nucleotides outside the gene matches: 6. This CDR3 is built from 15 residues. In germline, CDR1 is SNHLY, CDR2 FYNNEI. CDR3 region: CASSARTGEDTEAFF. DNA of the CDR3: TGTGCCAGCAGTGCCCGGACAGGGGAGGACACTGAAGCTTTCTTT.

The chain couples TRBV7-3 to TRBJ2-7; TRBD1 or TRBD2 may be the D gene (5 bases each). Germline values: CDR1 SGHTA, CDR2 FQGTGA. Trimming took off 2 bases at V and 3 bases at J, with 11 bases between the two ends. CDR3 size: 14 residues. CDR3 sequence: CASSLGGRNYEQYF. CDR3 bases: TGTGCCAGCAGCTTAGGGGGACGAAACTACGAGCAGTACTTC.

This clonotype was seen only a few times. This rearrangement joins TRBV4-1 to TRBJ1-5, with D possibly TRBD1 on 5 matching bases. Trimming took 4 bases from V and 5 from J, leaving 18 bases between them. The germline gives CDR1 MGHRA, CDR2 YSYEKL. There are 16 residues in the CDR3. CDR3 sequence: CASSRSNGGGDQPQHF. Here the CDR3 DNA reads TGCGCCAGCAGCCGCTCAAACGGGGGAGGCGATCAGCCCCAGCATTTT.

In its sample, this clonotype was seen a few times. The CDR3 reads CAWKVNRQANYGYTF. In nucleotides, the CDR3 is TGTGCCTGGAAAGTCAACAGGCAAGCTAACTATGGCTACACCTTC. The V gene is TRBV30, the J gene TRBJ1-2, with D possibly matching TRBD1 (5 bases). The germline gives CDR1 GTSNPN, CDR2 SVGIG (reference sequence). Trimming stripped 4 bases from V and 0 bases from J, with 15 bases between. CDR3 length: 15 amino acids.

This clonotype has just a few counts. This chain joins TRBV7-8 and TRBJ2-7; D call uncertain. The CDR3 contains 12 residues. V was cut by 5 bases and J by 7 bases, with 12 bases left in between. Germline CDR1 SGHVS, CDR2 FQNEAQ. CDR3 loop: CASSMPFGEQYF. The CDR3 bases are TGTGCCAGCAGCATGCCCTTTGGGGAGCAGTACTTC.

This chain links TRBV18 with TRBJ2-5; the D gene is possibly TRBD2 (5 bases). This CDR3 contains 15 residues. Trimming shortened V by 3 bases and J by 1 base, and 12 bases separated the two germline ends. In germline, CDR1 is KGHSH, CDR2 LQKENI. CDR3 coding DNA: TGTGCCAGCTCACCCGAATCACTAGTCCAAGAGACCCAGTACTTC. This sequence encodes CASSPESLVQETQYF.

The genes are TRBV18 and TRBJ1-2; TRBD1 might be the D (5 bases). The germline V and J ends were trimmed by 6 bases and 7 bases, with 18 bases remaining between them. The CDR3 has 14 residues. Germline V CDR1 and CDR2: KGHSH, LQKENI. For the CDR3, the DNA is TGTGCCAGCTCCCCGTCCAGGGATGTGTTTGGCTACACCTTC. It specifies CASSPSRDVFGYTF.

CDR3 region: CASSFPSTGQFF. In DNA, the CDR3 is TGTGCCAGCAGCTTCCCTAGCACCGGGCAGTTCTTC. The chain combines TRBV7-2 with TRBJ2-1; weak D call: TRBD2 (5 bases). V lost 3 bases and J 12 bases, leaving 12 bases between the germline ends. Germline CDR1 SGHTA, CDR2 FQGNSA. The CDR3 extends over 12 amino acids.

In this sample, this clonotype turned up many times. Here the CDR3 reads CASSHRLAGGGGNEQFF. In DNA form, the CDR3 reads TGCGCCAGCAGCCACCGACTAGCGGGGGGTGGAGGGAATGAGCAGTTCTTC. This chain connects TRBV4-3 to TRBJ2-1, with 13 positions matching TRBD2. The V and J ends lost 3 bases and 7 bases, in that order; junction bases with no gene match: 9. CDR1 and CDR2 (germline): LGHNA, YSLEER. The CDR3 length is 17 residues.

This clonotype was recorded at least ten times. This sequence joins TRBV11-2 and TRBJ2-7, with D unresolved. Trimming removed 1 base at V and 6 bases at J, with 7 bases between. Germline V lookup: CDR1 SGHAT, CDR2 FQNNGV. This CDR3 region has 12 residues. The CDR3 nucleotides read TGTGCCAGCAGCTTAGGTCTGTCCGAGCAGTACTTC. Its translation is CASSLGLSEQYF.

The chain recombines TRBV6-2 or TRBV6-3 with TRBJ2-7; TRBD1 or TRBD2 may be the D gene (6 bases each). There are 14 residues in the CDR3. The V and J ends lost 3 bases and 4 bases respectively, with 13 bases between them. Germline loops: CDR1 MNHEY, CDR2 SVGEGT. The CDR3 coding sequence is TGTGCCAGCAGTTATTCCGGGGGCTATTACGAGCAGTACTTC. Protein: CASSYSGGYYEQYF.

The CDR3 sequence is CASSLHGGAEAFF. Written as DNA, the CDR3 is TGCGCCAGCAGCTTGCACGGAGGCGCTGAAGCTTTCTTT. The rearrangement uses TRBV5-1 and TRBJ1-1; D remains unclear. CDR1 is SGHRS, CDR2 YFSETQ, per germline. V was pared by 1 base and J by 6 bases, with 10 bases between. The CDR3 spans 13 residues.

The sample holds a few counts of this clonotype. CDR3 nucleotides: TGCAGCGCTACCCCCGGGACAGCCTACGAGCAGTACTTC. The encoded protein is CSATPGTAYEQYF. V and J are TRBV29-1 and TRBJ2-7; 7 nucleotides align to TRBD1. The ends lost 7 bases at V and 2 bases at J; junction bases unmatched: 8. Germline CDR1 is SQVTM and CDR2 is ANQGSEA. CDR3 length equals 13 residues.

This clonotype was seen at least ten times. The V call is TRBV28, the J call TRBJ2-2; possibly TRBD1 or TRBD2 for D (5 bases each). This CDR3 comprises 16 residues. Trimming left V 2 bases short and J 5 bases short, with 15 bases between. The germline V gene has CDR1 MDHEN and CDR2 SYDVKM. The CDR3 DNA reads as TGTGCCAGCAGTTTAGGATCCGGGACCCCGACCGGGGAGCTGTTTTTT. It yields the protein CASSLGSGTPTGELFF.

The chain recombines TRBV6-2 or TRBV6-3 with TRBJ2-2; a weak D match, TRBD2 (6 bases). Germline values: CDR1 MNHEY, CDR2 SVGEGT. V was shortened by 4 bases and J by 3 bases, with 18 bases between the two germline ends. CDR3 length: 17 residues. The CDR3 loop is CASSSQRASDYTGELFF. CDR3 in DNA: TGTGCCAGCAGTTCCCAGAGGGCTAGCGATTACACCGGGGAGCTGTTTTTT.

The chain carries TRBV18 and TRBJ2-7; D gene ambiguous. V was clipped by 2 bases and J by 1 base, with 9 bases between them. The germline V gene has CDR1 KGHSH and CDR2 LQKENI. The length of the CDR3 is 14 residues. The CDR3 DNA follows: TGTGCCAGCTCACCAAATAAGTGGTCCTACGAGCAGTACTTC. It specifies CASSPNKWSYEQYF.

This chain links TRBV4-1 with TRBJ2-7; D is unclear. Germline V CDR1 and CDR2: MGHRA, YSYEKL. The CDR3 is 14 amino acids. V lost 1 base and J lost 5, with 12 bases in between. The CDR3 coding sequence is TGCGCCAGCAGCCAAGGCCGGGCTATCCACGAGCAGTACTTC. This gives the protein CASSQGRAIHEQYF.